This T cell receptor (beta chain) derives from a study of control samples from healthy donors and cancer patients. V gave up 5 bases and J gave up 7 bases, with 14 bases separating them. Germline assignment: CDR1 LGHDT and CDR2 YNNKEL (reference sequence). There are 13 residues in the CDR3. Only in-frame clones appear in the TCRdb table, and some are missing; sequencing was by immunoSEQ multiplex PCR. This sample has 150,000 to 200,000 clones; 92% occur once, and the top ten carry roughly 0.64%. Sequenced sample: blood. The chain recombines TRBV3-1 (or the pseudogene TRBV3-2) with TRBJ1-2; D call uncertain. The receptor comes from a woman in her 30s in good health. The CDR3 DNA reads TGTGCCAGCAGCAATGAGGCCGTCAGTGGCTACACCTTC. Protein: CASSNEAVSGYTF.